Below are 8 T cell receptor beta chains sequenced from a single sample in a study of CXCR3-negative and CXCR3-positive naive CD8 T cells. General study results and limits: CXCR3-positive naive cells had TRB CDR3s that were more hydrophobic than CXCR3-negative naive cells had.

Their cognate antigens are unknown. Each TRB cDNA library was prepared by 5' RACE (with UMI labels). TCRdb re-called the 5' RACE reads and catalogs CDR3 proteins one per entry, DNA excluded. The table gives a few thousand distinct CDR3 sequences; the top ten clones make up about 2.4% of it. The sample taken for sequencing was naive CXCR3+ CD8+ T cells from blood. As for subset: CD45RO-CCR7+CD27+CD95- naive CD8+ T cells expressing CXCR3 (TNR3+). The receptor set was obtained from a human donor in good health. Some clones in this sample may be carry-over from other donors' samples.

The CDR3 spells CASSYPTGGVFVTGELFF. V is TRBV6-2 or TRBV6-3 and J is TRBJ2-2; TCRdb lists TRBD1, though no DNA is available to test this call. The CDR3 runs 18 residues. Germline CDR1 reads MNHEY; CDR2 reads SVGEGT.

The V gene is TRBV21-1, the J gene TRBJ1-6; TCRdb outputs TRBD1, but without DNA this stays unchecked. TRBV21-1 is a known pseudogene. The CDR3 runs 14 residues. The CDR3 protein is CASNDRGFNSPLHF.

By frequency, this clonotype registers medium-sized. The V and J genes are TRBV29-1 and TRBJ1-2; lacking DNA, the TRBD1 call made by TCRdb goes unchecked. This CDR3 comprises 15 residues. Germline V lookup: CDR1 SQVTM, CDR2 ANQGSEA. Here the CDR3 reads CSVEIVGVANYGYTF.

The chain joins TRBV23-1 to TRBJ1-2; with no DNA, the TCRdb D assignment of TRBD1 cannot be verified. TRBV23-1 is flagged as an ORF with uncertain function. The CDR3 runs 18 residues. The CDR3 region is CASSQSFGGVIFSYGYTF.

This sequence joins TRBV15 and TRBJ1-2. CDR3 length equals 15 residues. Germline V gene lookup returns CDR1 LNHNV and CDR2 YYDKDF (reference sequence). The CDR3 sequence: CATSRDRGLNYGYTF.

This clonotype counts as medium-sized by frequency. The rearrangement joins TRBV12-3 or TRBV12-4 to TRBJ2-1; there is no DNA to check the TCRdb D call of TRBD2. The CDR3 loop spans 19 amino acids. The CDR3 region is CASSTGTSGSGGSYNEQFF.

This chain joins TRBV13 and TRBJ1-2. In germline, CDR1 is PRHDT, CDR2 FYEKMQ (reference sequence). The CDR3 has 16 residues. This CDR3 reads CASSSRMDPGEGGYTF. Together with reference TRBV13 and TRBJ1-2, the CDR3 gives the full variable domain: AAGVIQSPRHLIKEKRETATLKCYPIPRHDTVYWYQQGPGQDPQFLISFYEKMQSDKGSIPDRFSAQQFSDYHSELNMSSLELGDSALYFCASSSRMDPGEGGYTFGSGTRLTVV.

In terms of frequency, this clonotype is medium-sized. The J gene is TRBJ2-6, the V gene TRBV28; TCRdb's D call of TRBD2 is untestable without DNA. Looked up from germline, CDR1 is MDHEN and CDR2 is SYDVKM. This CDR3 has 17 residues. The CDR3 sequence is CASRELADRSGANVLTF.